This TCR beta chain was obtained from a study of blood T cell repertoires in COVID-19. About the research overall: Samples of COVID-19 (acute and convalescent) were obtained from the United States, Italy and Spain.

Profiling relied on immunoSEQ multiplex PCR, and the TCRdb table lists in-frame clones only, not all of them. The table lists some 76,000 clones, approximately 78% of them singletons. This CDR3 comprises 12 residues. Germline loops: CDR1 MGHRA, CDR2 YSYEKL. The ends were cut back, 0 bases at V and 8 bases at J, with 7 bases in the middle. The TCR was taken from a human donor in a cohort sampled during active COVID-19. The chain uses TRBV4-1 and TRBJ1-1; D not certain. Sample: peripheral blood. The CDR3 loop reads CASSQDGREAFF. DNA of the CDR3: TGCGCCAGCAGCCAAGATGGCAGGGAAGCTTTCTTT.